These T cell receptor beta chains were read from a single sample in a study of control samples from healthy donors and cancer patients. Libraries were prepared by immunoSEQ multiplex PCR; TCRdb keeps only in-frame clonotypes and omits some of them. The sample carries about 120,000 clones, about 94% recorded once. The sequenced material came from blood. The source is a man aged 30 to 39 in good health. CDR3s include the opening cysteine and the closing phenylalanine or tryptophan. Fields, in order: CDR3 DNA, CDR3 protein, J gene, V gene, clone size, D gene. The D gene is left open where the match is weak. A row's size may be missing; if present it is once, few, many or a size class.

TGTGCCAGCAGCTGGACAGGGGGCTGGGATACGCAGTATTTT,CASSWTGGWDTQYF,TRBJ2-3,TRBV2,NA,TRBD1
TGTGCCAGCAGCTTAGATCCTCCAGGGTCCTTGGGCACAGATACGCAGTATTTT,CASSLDPPGSLGTDTQYF,TRBJ2-3,TRBV11-3,NA,NA
TGTGCCAGCAGTCCCGGGGTTAGTTTAACCTCCTACGAGCAGTACTTC,CASSPGVSLTSYEQYF,TRBJ2-7,TRBV27,once,NA
TGCGCCAGCAGCTTAGGGACAGGTTCGGAAGAGCAGTACTTC,CASSLGTGSEEQYF,TRBJ2-7,TRBV4-1,NA,TRBD1
TGTGCCAGCAGTCGACAGGGGCCCTATCAGCCCCAGCATTTT,CASSRQGPYQPQHF,TRBJ1-5,TRBV6-5,NA,TRBD1
TGTGCCAGCAGCTTCCAAGGGGCCTTGGGGGGCACTGAAGCTTTCTTT,CASSFQGALGGTEAFF,TRBJ1-1,TRBV7-2,NA,NA
TGCGCCAGCAGCCAAGACAGGGGCCCTAACTATGGCTACACCTTC,CASSQDRGPNYGYTF,TRBJ1-2,TRBV4-1,NA,NA
TGTGCCAGCAATAACAGGGGGCGGTCGGATGAGCAGTTCTTC,CASNNRGRSDEQFF,TRBJ2-1,TRBV6-5,NA,TRBD1
TGCAGCGTTGAAGATCAGCAGGTGAACTATGGCTACACCTTC,CSVEDQQVNYGYTF,TRBJ1-2,TRBV29-1,NA,NA
TGTGCCAGTAGCCCGGACAGCTACGAGCAGTACTTC,CASSPDSYEQYF,TRBJ2-7,TRBV19,NA,NA
TGTGCCAGCAGGGGGACGGGGAATCAGCCCCAGCATTTT,CASRGTGNQPQHF,TRBJ1-5,TRBV9,NA,NA
TGTGCCAGCAGCTTAGCGCGTCTCGACTCGAGCACTGAAGCTTTCTTT,CASSLARLDSSTEAFF,TRBJ1-1,TRBV7-2,NA,NA
TGTGCCAGCAGTCTTCTGGGATCCGATAATTCACCCCTCCACTTT,CASSLLGSDNSPLHF,TRBJ1-6,TRBV28,NA,NA
TGTGCCAGCTCACCACAGGGGAAGTCTGGCTACACCTTC,CASSPQGKSGYTF,TRBJ1-2,TRBV18,NA,NA
TGCGCCAGCAGCAAGACGATTCAGGGGCGAGGCGAAAAACTGTTTTTT,CASSKTIQGRGEKLFF,TRBJ1-4,TRBV4-1,NA,NA
TGTGCCAGCAGTGAAGCGTCCGAGCAGTACTTC,CASSEASEQYF,TRBJ2-7,TRBV6-1,NA,NA
TGTGCCAGCAGCCTTGGTGGGAAGCGGGGGTTTCCAGATACGCAGTATTTT,CASSLGGKRGFPDTQYF,TRBJ2-3,TRBV5-6,NA,TRBD2
TGTGCCAGTAGTACCCTTGCGATCCTAGGAAGCACAGATACGCAGTATTTT,CASSTLAILGSTDTQYF,TRBJ2-3,TRBV19,NA,NA
TGTGCCAGCTCACCACGGGAACAGGGGGGTGAAAAACTGTTTTTT,CASSPREQGGEKLFF,TRBJ1-4,TRBV18,NA,TRBD1
TGTGCCAGCAGCGGACAGGTGAGGGACACTGAAGCTTTCTTT,CASSGQVRDTEAFF,TRBJ1-1,TRBV6-4,NA,TRBD1
TGTGCCAGCAGCCACGGACAGAACACTGAAGCTTTCTTT,CASSHGQNTEAFF,TRBJ1-1,TRBV5-4,NA,NA
TGCGCCAGCAGCCAAGTTCTAGCGGCGAACACCGGGGAGCTGTTTTTT,CASSQVLAANTGELFF,TRBJ2-2,TRBV4-1,NA,TRBD2